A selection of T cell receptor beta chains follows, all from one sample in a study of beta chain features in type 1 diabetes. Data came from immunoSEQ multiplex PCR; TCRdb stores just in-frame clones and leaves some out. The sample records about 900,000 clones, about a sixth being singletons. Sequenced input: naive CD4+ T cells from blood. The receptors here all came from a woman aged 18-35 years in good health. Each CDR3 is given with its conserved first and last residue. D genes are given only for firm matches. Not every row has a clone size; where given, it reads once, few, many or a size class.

CDR3 DNA: TGTGCCAGCAGTTTATTCCAGGGAAACACTGAAGCTTTCTTT; CDR3 protein: CASSLFQGNTEAFF; clone size: NA; V gene: TRBV28; J gene: TRBJ1-1; D gene: NA
CDR3 DNA: TGTGCCAGCGGGAGAGGAGCAGGGCTGAATGAAAAACTGTTTTTT; CDR3 protein: CASGRGAGLNEKLFF; clone size: NA; V gene: TRBV7-9; J gene: TRBJ1-4; D gene: NA
CDR3 DNA: TGTGCCAGCAGCTATGGGACGGATAGCAATCAGCCCCAGCATTTT; CDR3 protein: CASSYGTDSNQPQHF; clone size: few; V gene: TRBV28; J gene: TRBJ1-5; D gene: NA
CDR3 DNA: TGTGCCAGCAGCTTACAGCCCCCAACAGGGTTTGGTCAGCCCCAGCATTTT; CDR3 protein: CASSLQPPTGFGQPQHF; clone size: NA; V gene: TRBV7-2; J gene: TRBJ1-5; D gene: NA
CDR3 DNA: TGTGCCAGCAGCTTAGCCGGTAGCGGGAGTGCCTACGAGCAGTACTTC; CDR3 protein: CASSLAGSGSAYEQYF; clone size: few; V gene: TRBV11-2; J gene: TRBJ2-7; D gene: TRBD2
CDR3 DNA: TGTGCCAGCAGTTTAACCGGGGGGCGGTACACCTTC; CDR3 protein: CASSLTGGRYTF; clone size: NA; V gene: TRBV27; J gene: TRBJ1-2; D gene: NA
CDR3 DNA: TGTGCCAGCAGCCGGGTGGAGGGGACAGGGAGGAGTACTGAAGCTTTCTTT; CDR3 protein: CASSRVEGTGRSTEAFF; clone size: NA; V gene: TRBV28; J gene: TRBJ1-1; D gene: TRBD1
CDR3 DNA: TGTGCCAGCAGCCACAGGCCCCCGGGACAGGGTCCAGAGACCCAGTACTTC; CDR3 protein: CASSHRPPGQGPETQYF; clone size: few; V gene: TRBV7-2; J gene: TRBJ2-5; D gene: TRBD1
CDR3 DNA: TGTGCCAGCAGCATTGGACAGGGGGGTTTCTCGGCCGGGGAGCTGTTTTTT; CDR3 protein: CASSIGQGGFSAGELFF; clone size: NA; V gene: TRBV9; J gene: TRBJ2-2; D gene: TRBD1
CDR3 DNA: TGTGCCACCAGCAGACAGGGACAGGGACCCGGCTACACCTTC; CDR3 protein: CATSRQGQGPGYTF; clone size: few; V gene: TRBV15; J gene: TRBJ1-2; D gene: TRBD1
CDR3 DNA: TGTGCCACCAGCAGAGTTGACGGCTTAGGCGAGCAGTACTTC; CDR3 protein: CATSRVDGLGEQYF; clone size: NA; V gene: TRBV15; J gene: TRBJ2-7; D gene: NA
CDR3 DNA: TGCGCCAGCAGGTCGAGCGGGAGCATTGATACGCAGTATTTT; CDR3 protein: CASRSSGSIDTQYF; clone size: few; V gene: TRBV5-1; J gene: TRBJ2-3; D gene: TRBD2
CDR3 DNA: TGTGCCAGCAGCCAAGGCTCGGGGCTAACTGGCTACACCTTC; CDR3 protein: CASSQGSGLTGYTF; clone size: few; V gene: TRBV7-2; J gene: TRBJ1-2; D gene: NA
CDR3 DNA: TGTGCCAGCAGTTACGTCCCCGGACAGCTCTATGGCTACACCTTC; CDR3 protein: CASSYVPGQLYGYTF; clone size: NA; V gene: TRBV6-5; J gene: TRBJ1-2; D gene: NA
CDR3 DNA: TGTGCCAGCTCACTACTCGGGACCAAACACACCGGGGAGCTGTTTTTT; CDR3 protein: CASSLLGTKHTGELFF; clone size: few; V gene: TRBV18; J gene: TRBJ2-2; D gene: NA
CDR3 DNA: TGTGCCAGCAGCGTCCGGGCTTATGGCTACACCTTC; CDR3 protein: CASSVRAYGYTF; clone size: NA; V gene: TRBV7-2; J gene: TRBJ1-2; D gene: NA
CDR3 DNA: TGTGCCAGCTCACCAACACTAGCGACCAATGAGCAGTTCTTC; CDR3 protein: CASSPTLATNEQFF; clone size: few; V gene: TRBV18; J gene: TRBJ2-1; D gene: TRBD2
CDR3 DNA: TGTGCCAGCAGCTTAGTAGGCTCCTCGGGATACAATGAGCAGTTCTTC; CDR3 protein: CASSLVGSSGYNEQFF; clone size: few; V gene: TRBV7-6; J gene: TRBJ2-1; D gene: NA
CDR3 DNA: TGTGCCAGCTCACCGCCTCGGGACAGGGATGAGCAGTTCTTC; CDR3 protein: CASSPPRDRDEQFF; clone size: few; V gene: TRBV18; J gene: TRBJ2-1; D gene: TRBD1
CDR3 DNA: TGTGCCAGCAGTTTCGCTAGAAGAGGGGATACGCAGTATTTT; CDR3 protein: CASSFARRGDTQYF; clone size: few; V gene: TRBV27; J gene: TRBJ2-3; D gene: NA
CDR3 DNA: TGTGCCAGCAGTTTATCGAGCGGGACTAGTCTACACGAGCAGTACTTC; CDR3 protein: CASSLSSGTSLHEQYF; clone size: NA; V gene: TRBV27; J gene: TRBJ2-7; D gene: TRBD2
CDR3 DNA: TGTGCCAGCAGCCAAGGGACTATAAGATGGGGGACCCAGTACTTC; CDR3 protein: CASSQGTIRWGTQYF; clone size: NA; V gene: TRBV14; J gene: TRBJ2-5; D gene: NA
CDR3 DNA: TGCGCCAGCAGCTTGGGCAGGGGACAGGACACTGAAGCTTTCTTT; CDR3 protein: CASSLGRGQDTEAFF; clone size: few; V gene: TRBV5-1; J gene: TRBJ1-1; D gene: TRBD1
CDR3 DNA: TGTGCCAGCAGCTTGGACGCGGGCTCCTACAATGAGCAGTTCTTC; CDR3 protein: CASSLDAGSYNEQFF; clone size: few; V gene: TRBV5-6; J gene: TRBJ2-1; D gene: NA
CDR3 DNA: TGTGCCAGCAGAGTGGGGACCCCGAACACTGAAGCTTTCTTT; CDR3 protein: CASRVGTPNTEAFF; clone size: NA; V gene: TRBV28; J gene: TRBJ1-1; D gene: NA
CDR3 DNA: TGTGCCAGCAGCGAGGACAGCGGAAAACTGTTTTTT; CDR3 protein: CASSEDSGKLFF; clone size: NA; V gene: TRBV7-8; J gene: TRBJ1-4; D gene: NA
CDR3 DNA: TGTGCCAGTAGTGCCCCGGGACAGGGAATACAGCAGTACTTC; CDR3 protein: CASSAPGQGIQQYF; clone size: NA; V gene: TRBV19; J gene: TRBJ2-7; D gene: TRBD1
CDR3 DNA: TGTGCCAGCAGCTCCCACAGCGGCTCCTACAATGAGCAGTTCTTC; CDR3 protein: CASSSHSGSYNEQFF; clone size: NA; V gene: TRBV7-8; J gene: TRBJ2-1; D gene: NA
CDR3 DNA: TGTGCCAGTAGTGATCAGGGGACATCGACGGGCAATGGCTACACCTTC; CDR3 protein: CASSDQGTSTGNGYTF; clone size: few; V gene: TRBV19; J gene: TRBJ1-2; D gene: NA
CDR3 DNA: TGTGCCAGCAGCTTAGGACTTGCCAGCTACAATGAGCAGTTCTTC; CDR3 protein: CASSLGLASYNEQFF; clone size: NA; V gene: TRBV11-3; J gene: TRBJ2-1; D gene: NA
CDR3 DNA: TGTGCCAGCAGTTCAGGGGGCAACTCTGGAAACACCATATATTTT; CDR3 protein: CASSSGGNSGNTIYF; clone size: NA; V gene: TRBV7-9; J gene: TRBJ1-3; D gene: TRBD1
CDR3 DNA: TGTGCCAGCAGCTTAGACGGGTTCACAGATACGCAGTATTTT; CDR3 protein: CASSLDGFTDTQYF; clone size: NA; V gene: TRBV11-3; J gene: TRBJ2-3; D gene: NA